This T cell receptor (beta chain) was recorded in a study of HIV-infected patients and healthy controls. Whole blood was used without fractionation, so all unsorted peripheral T cells were included. The CDR3 runs 16 residues. Germline lookup yields CDR1 SGHRS and CDR2 YFSETQ. Trimming at V came to 5 bases and at J to 1 base, leaving 7 bases not matched to a gene. Reverse transcription used around 480 ng RNA and constant-region primers for alpha and beta. Each of the alpha and beta chains got its own library through chain-specific third strand synthesis with indices. All rearrangements within a chain used one primer pair; cDNA molecules carried barcodes. Second strand synthesis was primed from the SP2 site. MiXCR was run by TCRdb on the 5' RACE reads, yielding one entry per CDR3 protein. The sample contains over 10,000 distinct CDR3 sequences, just over 5% of which appear only once.

The V call is TRBV5-1, the J call TRBJ2-2, with 8 nucleotides matching TRBD1. The sample taken for sequencing was blood. This clonotype was sampled from an adult in good health. CDR3 coding DNA: TGCGCCAGCAGAAACGCCGGGACAGGGAACACCGGGGAGCTGTTTTTT. This gives the protein CASRNAGTGNTGELFF.